Shown below are 17 T cell receptor beta chains from a single sample sequenced in a study of blood T cells in healthy people across ages. A J-beta primer mix and a sample-barcoded 5' primer were used in a second PCR of about 7 to 12 cycles. TCRdb reprocessed the 5' RACE reads via MiXCR and lists one record per CDR3 protein. Among roughly 2 million distinct CDR3 sequences listed, around half were seen once. Source material: blood. These receptors came from a woman in her forties in good health.

This chain uses TRBV12-3 or TRBV12-4 with TRBJ1-2; D ambiguous. This CDR3 has 15 residues. With 6 bases removed from V and 0 bases from J, the gap between germline ends came to 14 bases. CDR3 DNA: TGTGCCAGCAGCGCCCGACAAAGGTCTAACTATGGCTACACCTTC. This encodes CASSARQRSNYGYTF.

The chain has TRBV4-2 and TRBJ1-1; D is ambiguous. V shed 0 bases and J shed 5 bases, with 13 bases lying between them. Germline CDR1 LGHNA, CDR2 YNFKEQ. The CDR3 spans 15 residues. CDR3 amino acids: CASSQDLITRTEAFF. The CDR3 DNA reads as TGTGCCAGCAGCCAAGATTTGATAACTAGGACTGAAGCTTTCTTT.

The chain employs TRBV20-1 and TRBJ2-3; 7 bases line up with TRBD1. The V gene end was trimmed by 7 bases and the J gene end by 5 bases; junction bases not matched to a gene: 9. CDR1 DFQATT and CDR2 SNEGSKA come from the germline V gene (reference sequence). The CDR3 is made up of 13 amino acids. CDR3 amino acids: CSGNRDSQDTQYF. DNA of the CDR3: TGCAGTGGAAACCGGGACAGCCAAGATACGCAGTATTTT.

This clonotype was found a few times. The genes are TRBV6-5 and TRBJ2-7, with TRBD1 matching over 8 bases. The CDR3 length is 12 residues. Germline V gene sequence: CDR1 MNHEY, CDR2 SVGAGI. The ends lost 6 bases at V and 6 bases at J; junction bases unmatched: 4. As DNA, the CDR3 is TGTGCCAGCAGGATACAGGGGGGCGAGCAGTACTTC. It translates to CASRIQGGEQYF.

The chain links TRBV10-3 to TRBJ1-2; the D gene is possibly TRBD1 (6 bases). The CDR3 totals 14 residues. The V gene lost 2 bases and the J gene lost 4 bases, with 11 bases spanning the gap. Germline CDR1 ENHRY, CDR2 SYGVKD. This CDR3 reads CAISEAQGPYGYTF. The CDR3 bases are TGTGCCATCAGTGAGGCACAGGGACCCTATGGCTACACCTTC.

The chain uses TRBV20-1 and TRBJ2-3; D ambiguous. V gave up 3 bases and J gave up 0 bases, with 13 bases separating them. This CDR3 has 15 amino acids. Germline V lookup: CDR1 DFQATT, CDR2 SNEGSKA (reference sequence). CDR3 DNA sequence: TGCAGTGCTAGCCCCCCTGAAAAGAGCACAGATACGCAGTATTTT. Its translation: CSASPPEKSTDTQYF.

This clonotype was seen more than once but under ten times. The chain uses TRBV3-1 and TRBJ2-4, with D possibly matching TRBD1 (5 bases). CDR1 is LGHDT and CDR2 is YNNKEL in the germline V gene (reference sequence). With 2 bases removed from V and 4 bases from J, the gap between germline ends came to 9 bases. The length of the CDR3 is 14 residues. This chain's CDR3 is CASSQIGQKNIQYF. The CDR3, as DNA: TGTGCCAGCAGCCAAATCGGACAAAAAAACATTCAGTACTTC. Looking up the rest from reference TRBV3-1 and TRBJ2-4 gives the full variable domain: DTAVSQTPKYLVTQMGNDKSIKCEQNLGHDTMYWYKQDSKKFLKIMFSYNNKELIINETVPNRFSPKSPDKAHLNLHINSLELGDSAVYFCASSQIGQKNIQYFGAGTRLSVL.

This clonotype has more than one count but fewer than ten. The chain employs TRBV12-3 or TRBV12-4 and TRBJ1-2, with D perhaps matching TRBD1 (6 bases). V gave up 3 bases and J gave up 4 bases, with 18 bases separating them. This CDR3 is 16 amino acids long. The CDR3 spells CASSFIATRGFYGYTF. CDR3 bases: TGTGCCAGCAGTTTTATTGCGACAAGGGGGTTCTATGGCTACACCTTC.

Worth noting for this clonotype: Its ends do not fully match the called genes, so a read error is possible. The genes are TRBV12-3 or TRBV12-4 and TRBJ1-1, with D hard to call. The CDR3 contains 12 residues. In DNA, the CDR3 is TGTGCCAGCAGTTTAATCCGGACTGGAGCTTTCTTT. As protein: CASSLIRTGAFF.

V gene TRBV29-1 combines with J gene TRBJ1-4; D is unresolved. The CDR3 is 14 residues long. Germline CDR1 and CDR2: SQVTM and ANQGSEA. The ends were cut back, 5 bases at V and 5 bases at J, with 15 bases in the middle. The CDR3 bases are TGCAGCGTTTCAGAATACCAAAGCAATGAAAAACTGTTTTTT. The encoded protein is CSVSEYQSNEKLFF. Together with reference TRBV29-1 and TRBJ1-4, the CDR3 gives the full variable domain: SAVISQKPSRDICQRGTSLTIQCQVDSQVTMMFWYRQQPGQSLTLIATANQGSEATYESGFVIDKFPISRPNLTFSTLTVSNMSPEDSSIYLCSVSEYQSNEKLFFGSGTQLSVL.

This clonotype has just a few counts. The rearrangement links TRBV6-2 or TRBV6-3 to TRBJ2-1; 8 bases fit TRBD2. Germline V gives CDR1 MNHEY, CDR2 SVGEGT. V gave up 2 bases and J gave up 5 bases; unmatched junction bases: 8. The CDR3 is 16 residues long. DNA of the CDR3: TGTGCCAGCAGTTACGCGGCGGGGGGACTGAACAATGAGCAGTTCTTC. Protein: CASSYAAGGLNNEQFF.

This chain uses TRBV5-6 with TRBJ2-4; D is ambiguous. The J call is doubtful: the DNA matches TRBJ2-7 better. Germline V lookup: CDR1 SGHDT, CDR2 YYEEEE. The CDR3 length is 13 residues. CDR3 in DNA: TGTGCCAGCAGCTTGGGATTTACCTACGAGCAGTACTTC. Amino acid sequence: CASSLGFTYEQYF.

The chain has TRBV4-2 and TRBJ2-1; weak D call: TRBD1 (7 bases). CDR1 and CDR2 (germline): LGHNA, YNFKEQ. The CDR3 totals 16 residues. V was pared by 6 bases and J by 9 bases, with 24 bases between. Here the CDR3 DNA reads TGTGCCAGCAGAAGTGCGGCTAGCGAGGGGGCAAGTGAGCAGTTCTTC. It yields the protein CASRSAASEGASEQFF.

This chain links TRBV5-1 with TRBJ2-3, with D possibly TRBD2 on 5 matching bases. The CDR3 length is 16 residues. Germline assignment: CDR1 SGHRS and CDR2 YFSETQ. V dropped 4 bases and J dropped 0 bases, with 15 bases sitting between them. The CDR3 sequence is CASSEIRRSSTDTQYF. The CDR3 region has the DNA TGCGCCAGCAGCGAGATTCGGAGGTCTAGCACAGATACGCAGTATTTT. Combining the CDR3 with reference TRBV5-1 and TRBJ2-3 gives the whole variable domain KAGVTQTPRYLIKTRGQQVTLSCSPISGHRSVSWYQQTPGQGLQFLFEYFSETQRNKGNFPGRFSGRQFSNSRSEMNVSTLELGDSALYLCASSEIRRSSTDTQYFGPGTRLTVL.

The gene calls are TRBV7-2 and TRBJ1-3; 8 nucleotides match TRBD1. J was trimmed by 0 bases and V by 5 bases; bases with no gene match: 9. Germline-derived CDR1 and CDR2 are SGHTA and FQGNSA. The CDR3 spans 17 residues. CDR3 DNA sequence: TGTGCCAGCAGCCCTCGGACAGGGCATAGCTCTGGAAACACCATATATTTT. Its translation: CASSPRTGHSSGNTIYF. The full variable domain, its missing parts supplied by reference TRBV7-2 and TRBJ1-3, is GAGVSQSPSNKVTEKGKDVELRCDPISGHTALYWYRQSLGQGLEFLIYFQGNSAPDKSGLPSDRFSAERTGGSVSTLTIQRTQQEDSAVYLCASSPRTGHSSGNTIYFGEGSWLTVV.

The CDR3 DNA follows: TGCGCCAGCAGCCAAGGAGGGACTAGCAATGTTCTGTATTTT. Translating gives CASSQGGTSNVLYF. The chain combines TRBV4-3 with TRBJ2-3; 9 nucleotides align to TRBD2. V lost 1 base to trimming and J lost 14 bases; unmatched junction nucleotides: 10. CDR1 and CDR2 (germline): LGHNA, YSLEER. The CDR3 is 14 amino acids.

This clonotype was observed once. Compared with germline, one end of the junction differs, possibly owing to a read error. This chain links TRBV7-9 with TRBJ2-7, with no clear D. This CDR3 is built from 12 residues. The germline V gene has CDR1 SEHNR and CDR2 FQNEAQ (reference sequence). The CDR3 region has the DNA TGTGTCAGCAGCCCCAGTATGAGTGAGCAGTACTTC. Translating it yields CVSSPSMSEQYF.